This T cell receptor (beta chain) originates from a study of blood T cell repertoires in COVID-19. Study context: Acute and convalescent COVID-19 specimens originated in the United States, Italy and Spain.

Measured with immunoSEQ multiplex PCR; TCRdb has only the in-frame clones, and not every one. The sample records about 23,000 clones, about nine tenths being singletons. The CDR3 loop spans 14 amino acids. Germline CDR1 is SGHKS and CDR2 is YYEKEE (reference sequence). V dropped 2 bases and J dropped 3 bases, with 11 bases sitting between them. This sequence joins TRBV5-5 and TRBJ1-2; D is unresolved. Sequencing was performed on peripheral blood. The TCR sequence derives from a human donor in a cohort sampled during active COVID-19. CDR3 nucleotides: TGTGCCAGCAGCTTCGCAGGTCCAGACTATGGCTACACCTTC. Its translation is CASSFAGPDYGYTF.